Each of the 19 T cell receptor beta chains below was sequenced from the same sample in a study of cytomegalovirus exposure and HLA in healthy donors. PCR employed 60 Vbeta and 13 Jbeta primers. Sequenced by immunoSEQ multiplex PCR; TCRdb stores in-frame clones only, minus some. The repertoire has some 130,000 clones, 80% of them found once; the top ten carry 2.2%. Sequencing was performed on PBMCs. Receptor source: a man aged 30 to 45 in good health and CMV-seronegative.

The rearrangement uses TRBV28 and TRBJ2-7; 9 nucleotides line up with TRBD1. CDR1 and CDR2 (germline): MDHEN, SYDVKM. The CDR3 is 13 residues long. V lost 6 bases, J lost 2 bases, and 2 bases stayed unmatched. The CDR3 is CASRGQGPYEQYF. The CDR3 region has the DNA TGTGCCAGCAGGGGACAGGGACCCTACGAGCAGTACTTC. Full variable domain (rest looked up from reference TRBV28 and TRBJ2-7): DVKVTQSSRYLVKRTGEKVFLECVQDMDHENMFWYRQDPGLGLRLIYFSYDVKMKEKGDIPEGYSVSREKKERFSLILESASTNQTSMYLCASRGQGPYEQYFGPGTRLTVT.

The count of this clone is one. The rearrangement links TRBV28 to TRBJ1-6; no clear D. CDR1 and CDR2 from the germline V gene are MDHEN and SYDVKM. The V end lost 5 bases, the J end lost 10 bases, and 12 bases lay between the germline ends. The CDR3 loop spans 13 amino acids. CDR3 sequence (DNA): TGTGCCAGCAGTATCCTGGAGCCCTCACCCCTCCACTTT. Encoded protein: CASSILEPSPLHF. The full variable domain, with the rest looked up from reference TRBV28 and TRBJ1-6, is DVKVTQSSRYLVKRTGEKVFLECVQDMDHENMFWYRQDPGLGLRLIYFSYDVKMKEKGDIPEGYSVSREKKERFSLILESASTNQTSMYLCASSILEPSPLHFGNGTRLTVT.

V usage is TRBV6-5 and J usage is TRBJ1-2; D might be TRBD1 (5 bases). The CDR3 has 13 amino acids. V was pared by 6 bases and J by 2 bases, with 10 bases between. Germline V gives CDR1 MNHEY, CDR2 SVGAGI. The CDR3 DNA sequence: TGTGCCAGCAGGTTCGGGGGGAACTATGGCTACACCTTC. Amino acid sequence: CASRFGGNYGYTF.

This clone has a single count. The CDR3 region is CAWRGLGLADTGELFF. CDR3 in DNA: TGTGCCTGGAGGGGCCTGGGACTAGCGGATACCGGGGAGCTGTTTTTT. The V and J genes are TRBV30 and TRBJ2-2; 11 bases line up with TRBD2. CDR1 and CDR2 from the germline V gene are GTSNPN and SVGIG (reference sequence). The CDR3 spans 16 residues. V shed 3 bases, J shed 5 bases, and the junction held 8 bases outside the gene matches.

The V and J genes are TRBV29-1 and TRBJ2-6; TRBD2 matches at 10 bases. The CDR3 runs 16 residues. V lost 4 bases to trimming and J lost 4 bases; unmatched junction nucleotides: 7. Germline assignment: CDR1 SQVTM and CDR2 ANQGSEA. The CDR3 DNA is TGCAGCGTTGTGGGTAGCGGGAGGTCAGGGGCCAACGTCCTGACTTTC. Translating gives CSVVGSGRSGANVLTF.

The V and J genes are TRBV19 and TRBJ1-4; 9 bases are a match to TRBD1. Germline CDR1 LNHDA, CDR2 SQIVND (reference sequence). The CDR3 covers 15 residues. V was clipped by 5 bases and J by 5 bases; unmatched bases: 6. The CDR3 DNA sequence: TGTGCCAGTAGTCTGGGACAGGGTCCAAATGAAAAACTGTTTTTT. Its translation: CASSLGQGPNEKLFF.

This clone occurred once. The gene calls are TRBV29-1 and TRBJ2-5; no clear D gene. Per germline, CDR1 SQVTM and CDR2 ANQGSEA. CDR3 length: 13 residues. V lost 6 bases and J 0 bases, leaving 11 bases between the germline ends. The CDR3 loop reads CSVGGHYQETQYF. As DNA, the CDR3 is TGCAGCGTCGGTGGGCATTACCAAGAGACCCAGTACTTC.

The CDR3 DNA reads TGTGCCAGCAGTTCCACAAATCAGCCCCAGCATTTT. It encodes CASSSTNQPQHF. This chain connects TRBV11-1 to TRBJ1-5, with D unclear. This CDR3 has 12 amino acids. Germline CDR1 is SGHAT and CDR2 is FQDESV (reference sequence). V lost 6 bases to trimming and J lost 4 bases, with 7 bases between them.

The CDR3 DNA follows: TGTGCCAGCAGTCCCCTAGCAACAGGGATCGGCACTGAAGCTTTCTTT. This encodes CASSPLATGIGTEAFF. The chain recombines TRBV6-6 with TRBJ1-1; TRBD1 might be the D (6 bases). The germline CDR1 and CDR2 sequences are MNHNY and SVGAGI (reference sequence). This CDR3 spans 16 amino acids. The V gene lost 5 bases and the J gene lost 4 bases, with 20 bases spanning the gap.

This clone was seen more than once but under ten times. The chain joins TRBV28 to TRBJ2-4, with 9 bases fitting TRBD2. Looked up from germline, CDR1 is MDHEN and CDR2 is SYDVKM. The V gene end was trimmed by 5 bases and the J gene end by 0 bases; junction bases not matched to a gene: 8. This CDR3 spans 17 amino acids. The CDR3 DNA reads TGTGCCAGCAGTGCCGTTAGCGGGAGCCCAGCCAAAAACATTCAGTACTTC. It translates to CASSAVSGSPAKNIQYF.

The V call is TRBV7-9, the J call TRBJ1-2, with 7 bases identical to TRBD1. Germline V gene data show CDR1 as SEHNR and CDR2 as FQNEAQ (reference sequence). The CDR3 is 12 residues long. V lost 5 bases to trimming and J lost 8 bases; unmatched junction nucleotides: 5. The CDR3 coding sequence is TGTGCCAGCAGCCGACAGGGACGCGGCTACACCTTC. Translation: CASSRQGRGYTF. The whole variable domain, remainder taken from reference TRBV7-9 and TRBJ1-2, is DTGVSQNPRHKITKRGQNVTFRCDPISEHNRLYWYRQTLGQGPEFLTYFQNEAQLEKSRLLSDRFSAERPKGSFSTLEIQRTEQGDSAMYLCASSRQGRGYTFGSGTRLTVV.

The rearrangement links TRBV6-6 to TRBJ2-5, with D tentatively TRBD1 (5 bases). Trimming pared 7 bases from V and 9 bases from J, leaving 18 bases between. Germline V lookup: CDR1 MNHNY, CDR2 SVGAGI (reference sequence). The CDR3 is made up of 13 amino acids. CDR3: CASTPTAKSPQYF. For the CDR3, the DNA is TGTGCCAGCACCCCGACAGCTAAATCGCCCCAGTACTTC.

The rearrangement uses TRBV2 and TRBJ2-3; 10 nucleotides line up with TRBD2. CDR1 and CDR2 from the germline V gene are SNHLY and FYNNEI. This CDR3 is 15 amino acids long. J was trimmed by 4 bases and V by 6 bases; bases with no gene match: 7. The CDR3 DNA is TGTGCCAGCAGGGTAGCGGGAGGCGGGGCAGATACGCAGTATTTT. Translation: CASRVAGGGADTQYF.

The J gene is TRBJ2-1, the V gene TRBV19; D is perhaps TRBD2 (6 bases). CDR3 size: 14 residues. Per the germline V gene, CDR1 is LNHDA and CDR2 is SQIVND (reference sequence). V was trimmed by 9 bases and J by 5 bases, leaving 17 bases between them. The CDR3 nucleotides read TGTGCCAGCGAAGGGAAGCGGGCGAACAATGAGCAGTTCTTC. Translated, it gives CASEGKRANNEQFF. Filled out from reference TRBV19 and TRBJ2-1, the complete variable domain reads DGGITQSPKYLFRKEGQNVTLSCEQNLNHDAMYWYRQDPGQGLRLIYYSQIVNDFQKGDIAEGYSVSREKKESFPLTVTSAQKNPTAFYLCASEGKRANNEQFFGPGTRLTVL.

CDR3 protein: CASSPGTVRTEAFF. Written as DNA, the CDR3 is TGTGCCAGCAGCCCCGGGACAGTACGCACTGAAGCTTTCTTT. V and J are TRBV5-4 and TRBJ1-1; TRBD1 agrees at 7 bases. The germline V gene has CDR1 SGHNT and CDR2 YYREEE (reference sequence). The CDR3 contains 14 residues. Trimming at V came to 4 bases and at J to 4 bases, leaving 7 bases not matched to a gene.

This clone was detected only a few times. The V call is TRBV28, the J call TRBJ1-2, with D perhaps TRBD1 (5 bases). Trimming removed 6 bases from V and 4 bases from J, with 15 bases in between. CDR1 is MDHEN and CDR2 is SYDVKM in the germline V gene. The CDR3 contains 14 residues. The CDR3: CASSPSGGGYGYTF. As DNA, the CDR3 is TGTGCCAGCAGCCCTAGCGGGGGTGGCTATGGCTACACCTTC.

Regarding this clone: Sequence at one end of the junction differs from germline and may be a read error. The V and J genes are TRBV14 and TRBJ2-3; TRBD2 matches at 9 bases. CDR1 and CDR2 (germline): SGHDN, FVKESK. There are 19 residues in the CDR3. CDR3 amino acids: CASSQGLAGPLGNTDTQYF. The CDR3 bases are TGTGCCAGCAGCCAAGGCCTAGCGGGACCCTTAGGAAATACAGATACGCAATATTTT.

The chain couples TRBV30 to TRBJ1-2; unclear D gene. Germline V gene lookup returns CDR1 GTSNPN and CDR2 SVGIG (reference sequence). V was cut by 2 bases and J by 4 bases, with 8 bases left in between. This CDR3 has 12 amino acids. The chain's CDR3 is CAWSPGIYGYTF. The CDR3, as DNA: TGTGCCTGGAGTCCGGGGATCTATGGCTACACCTTC.

This sequence joins TRBV7-9 and TRBJ2-5; 9 bases map to TRBD1. Judging by the DNA end, TRBJ2-7 fits better; the J call may be wrong. The CDR3 extends over 15 amino acids. The germline gives CDR1 SEHNR, CDR2 FQNEAQ (reference sequence). The CDR3 region has the DNA TGTGCCAGCAGCTCGCCGGGACAGGGAACCTACGAGCAGTACTTC. Protein product: CASSSPGQGTYEQYF.